The next 21 T cell receptor beta chains were all read from a single sample in a study of blood T cell repertoires in COVID-19. The method was immunoSEQ multiplex PCR; TCRdb's version includes in-frame clones alone and lacks a portion of them. The data contain 200,000 to 300,000 clones, 85% of them singletons. The material sequenced was PBMCs or T cells enriched from blood (not recorded which). The receptor set was obtained from a woman aged 50 to 60 with acute COVID-19.

The rearrangement links TRBV3-1 (or the pseudogene TRBV3-2) to TRBJ2-1; D is unresolved. V gave up 2 bases and J gave up 6 bases, with 5 bases separating them. Germline V CDR1 and CDR2: LGHDT, YNNKEL (reference sequence). This CDR3 has 12 amino acids. In DNA form, the CDR3 reads TGTGCCAGCAGCCAAATGCGCAATGAGCAGTTCTTC. Its translation is CASSQMRNEQFF.

This clone is a singleton in its sample. The same CDR3 can be traced to other DNA sequences in this sample. The chain uses TRBV19 and TRBJ1-6, with a possible D match to TRBD1 (5 bases). This CDR3 comprises 13 residues. Trimming cost V 6 bases and J 6 bases, with 9 bases left between them. Germline CDR1 is LNHDA and CDR2 is SQIVND (reference sequence). CDR3 region: CASSGQGNSPLHF. In DNA, the CDR3 is TGTGCCAGTAGCGGGCAGGGTAATTCACCCCTCCACTTT.

V gene TRBV5-1 combines with J gene TRBJ2-1; 9 bases line up with TRBD1. The CDR3 length is 15 residues. Germline V gene data show CDR1 as SGHRS and CDR2 as YFSETQ. V lost 5 bases and J lost 8; bases outside the gene matches: 11. CDR3 residues: CASSAGGQGFHEQFF. CDR3 nucleotide sequence: TGCGCCAGCAGTGCCGGTGGACAGGGGTTCCATGAGCAGTTCTTC.

The chain joins TRBV9 to TRBJ1-2; the D is unclear. This CDR3 has 15 amino acids. Germline-derived CDR1 and CDR2 are SGDLS and YYNGEE. V was clipped by 3 bases and J by 1 base, with 13 bases between them. CDR3 in amino acids: CASSGQRAGNYGYTF. The CDR3 nucleotides are TGTGCCAGCAGCGGCCAGCGAGCGGGTAACTATGGCTACACCTTC.

This chain joins TRBV9 and TRBJ2-2; a possible D gene is TRBD1 (5 bases). Germline V gene sequence: CDR1 SGDLS, CDR2 YYNGEE. This CDR3 has 13 residues. V lost 2 bases, J lost 5 bases, and 7 bases lay in between. The CDR3 DNA reads TGTGCCAGCAGCGTCAGGGTAACCGGGGAGCTGTTTTTT. Translation: CASSVRVTGELFF.

V gene TRBV2 combines with J gene TRBJ1-5; 7 bases are a match to TRBD1. The J segment lost 3 bases and the V segment lost 6 bases, leaving 2 bases of the junction unmatched. Germline loops: CDR1 SNHLY, CDR2 FYNNEI. The CDR3 covers 13 residues. The CDR3 sequence: CASSGTDNQPQHF. CDR3 in DNA: TGTGCCAGCAGCGGGACAGACAATCAGCCCCAGCATTTT.

This clone was seen just once. The rearrangement uses TRBV7-9 and TRBJ1-5; 7 bases are shared with TRBD1. Per the germline V gene, CDR1 is SEHNR and CDR2 is FQNEAQ (reference sequence). The CDR3 length is 13 residues. The trim removed 3 bases at V and 5 bases at J, leaving 1 base unmatched. The CDR3 DNA follows: TGTGCCAGCAGCTTGGGGACAGATCAGCCCCAGCATTTT. Its translation: CASSLGTDQPQHF. The complete variable domain, with remaining parts taken from reference TRBV7-9 and TRBJ1-5, reads DTGVSQNPRHKITKRGQNVTFRCDPISEHNRLYWYRQTLGQGPEFLTYFQNEAQLEKSRLLSDRFSAERPKGSFSTLEIQRTEQGDSAMYLCASSLGTDQPQHFGDGTRLSIL.

The rearrangement joins TRBV5-1 to TRBJ2-3; D perhaps matches TRBD2 (5 bases). Germline values: CDR1 SGHRS, CDR2 YFSETQ. The CDR3 length is 15 residues. V gave up 7 bases and J gave up 2 bases, with 17 bases separating them. CDR3 sequence reads: CASAPGGPPTDTQYF. Here the CDR3 DNA reads TGCGCCAGCGCCCCTGGCGGGCCTCCCACAGATACGCAGTATTTT.

The chain is built from TRBV19 and TRBJ1-2; no firm D call. Trimming cost V 2 bases and J 0 bases, with 7 bases left between them. Germline V gene lookup returns CDR1 LNHDA and CDR2 SQIVND (reference sequence). The CDR3 loop spans 14 amino acids. CDR3 sequence: CASSIRSTNYGYTF. The CDR3 DNA follows: TGTGCCAGTAGTATAAGATCTACTAACTATGGCTACACCTTC.

The chain has TRBV7-3 and TRBJ2-2, with TRBD1 identical over 8 bases. Germline values: CDR1 SGHTA, CDR2 FQGTGA. There are 14 residues in the CDR3. V lost 4 bases, J lost 5 bases, and 3 bases stayed unmatched. CDR3 sequence reads: CASSSRTGTGELFF. CDR3 in DNA: TGTGCCAGCAGCTCGCGGACAGGGACCGGGGAGCTGTTTTTT.

V is TRBV7-2 and J is TRBJ2-3; 9 bases map to TRBD2. The CDR3 is 17 residues long. With V trimmed by 4 bases and J by 6 bases, 14 bases remained unmatched. Germline V lookup: CDR1 SGHTA, CDR2 FQGNSA. The CDR3 reads CASSSRSAGGLMDTQYF. In nucleotides, the CDR3 is TGTGCCAGCAGCTCGAGGTCAGCGGGGGGCCTTATGGATACGCAGTATTTT.

This chain links TRBV5-1 with TRBJ1-4; 8 positions agree with TRBD1. V trimming: 1 base; J trimming: 0 bases; junction bases outside the gene matches: 5. The CDR3 contains 17 residues. The germline CDR1 and CDR2 sequences are SGHRS and YFSETQ. CDR3: CASSLRGQEATNEKLFF. CDR3 coding DNA: TGCGCCAGCAGCTTGAGGGGACAGGAGGCAACTAATGAAAAACTGTTTTTT. The full variable domain, rest sourced from reference TRBV5-1 and TRBJ1-4, is KAGVTQTPRYLIKTRGQQVTLSCSPISGHRSVSWYQQTPGQGLQFLFEYFSETQRNKGNFPGRFSGRQFSNSRSEMNVSTLELGDSALYLCASSLRGQEATNEKLFFGSGTQLSVL.

CDR3 sequence: CASSLSRGGSGANVLTF. The CDR3, as DNA: TGTGCCAGCAGCTTATCGCGAGGGGGCTCTGGGGCCAACGTCCTGACTTTC. The chain couples TRBV7-2 to TRBJ2-6; a possible D gene is TRBD1 (6 bases). In germline, CDR1 is SGHTA, CDR2 FQGNSA. Trimming left V 2 bases short and J 0 bases short, with 11 bases between. The CDR3 length is 17 residues.

The chain couples TRBV18 to TRBJ1-1; D remains ambiguous. The germline V gene encodes CDR1 KGHSH and CDR2 LQKENI. Between the trimmed V and J ends, which lost 1 base and 1 base, there was a span of 13 bases. This CDR3 is 16 amino acids long. The CDR3 loop reads CASSPRAPGENTEAFF. CDR3 in DNA: TGTGCCAGCTCACCACGGGCCCCCGGGGAGAACACTGAAGCTTTCTTT. Looking up the rest from reference TRBV18 and TRBJ1-1 gives the full variable domain: NAGVMQNPRHLVRRRGQEARLRCSPMKGHSHVYWYRQLPEEGLKFMVYLQKENIIDESGMPKERFSAEFPKEGPSILRIQQVVRGDSAAYFCASSPRAPGENTEAFFGQGTRLTVV.

V and J are TRBV2 and TRBJ2-5, with a tentative D call TRBD1 (6 bases). V lost 11 bases, J lost 2 bases, and 12 bases lay in between. There are 12 residues in the CDR3. The V gene's germline CDR1 is SNHLY and CDR2 FYNNEI. The CDR3 loop is CAGGQTQETQYF. Written as DNA, the CDR3 is TGTGCCGGAGGACAGACACAAGAGACCCAGTACTTC.

The rearrangement links TRBV18 to TRBJ1-6; D may be TRBD1 (6 bases). Germline V lookup: CDR1 KGHSH, CDR2 LQKENI. Trimming pared 3 bases from V and 5 bases from J, leaving 11 bases between. The CDR3 consists of 15 residues. The CDR3 protein is CASSPSKGDNSPLHF. Here the CDR3 DNA reads TGTGCCAGCTCACCTTCGAAGGGGGATAATTCACCCCTCCACTTT.

The chain combines TRBV5-1 with TRBJ1-2; D not resolved. Between the trimmed V and J ends, which lost 0 bases and 2 bases, there was a span of 5 bases. This CDR3 comprises 13 residues. Germline V gene sequence: CDR1 SGHRS, CDR2 YFSETQ. The CDR3 reads CASSLGRNYGYTF. CDR3 sequence (DNA): TGCGCCAGCAGCTTGGGGCGGAACTATGGCTACACCTTC.

The genes are TRBV7-9 and TRBJ1-4, with D perhaps matching TRBD1 (5 bases). V lost 0 bases to trimming and J lost 8 bases, with 16 bases between them. This CDR3 region has 16 residues. The germline V gene encodes CDR1 SEHNR and CDR2 FQNEAQ (reference sequence). The CDR3 loop reads CASSLAGRQGQEKLFF. CDR3 DNA: TGTGCCAGCAGCTTAGCCGGTCGGCAGGGTCAGGAAAAACTGTTTTTT.

This clone has ten or more counts. The chain combines TRBV27 with TRBJ2-1, with D maybe TRBD1 (5 bases). Germline V lookup: CDR1 MNHEY, CDR2 SMNVEV (reference sequence). V lost 2 bases and J lost 5, with 7 bases in between. The CDR3 is 13 residues long. DNA for the CDR3: TGTGCCAGCAGTTTAGCAGGGAACAATGAGCAGTTCTTC. Residues: CASSLAGNNEQFF.

The chain recombines TRBV5-1 with TRBJ2-5; 15 bases fit TRBD2. Germline CDR1 SGHRS, CDR2 YFSETQ. After removal of 3 bases from V and 2 bases from J, the junction contained 5 bases not matched to a gene. The CDR3 runs to 17 residues. CDR3 DNA sequence: TGCGCCAGCAGCTCTGGGACTAGCGGGGGGAAACAAGAGACCCAGTACTTC. It specifies CASSSGTSGGKQETQYF.

The V gene is TRBV14, the J gene TRBJ1-2; possible D gene TRBD1, 5 bases. The CDR3 length is 14 residues. V gave up 0 bases and J gave up 6 bases, with 11 bases separating them. Germline values: CDR1 SGHDN, CDR2 FVKESK. The CDR3 region has the DNA TGTGCCAGCAGCCAAGATGCCAGGGTCGATGGCTACACCTTC. Amino acid sequence: CASSQDARVDGYTF. The full variable domain, in which reference TRBV14 and TRBJ1-2 provide the parts outside the CDR3, is EAGVTQFPSHSVIEKGQTVTLRCDPISGHDNLYWYRRVMGKEIKFLLHFVKESKQDESGMPNNRFLAERTGGTYSTLKVQPAELEDSGVYFCASSQDARVDGYTFGSGTRLTVV.